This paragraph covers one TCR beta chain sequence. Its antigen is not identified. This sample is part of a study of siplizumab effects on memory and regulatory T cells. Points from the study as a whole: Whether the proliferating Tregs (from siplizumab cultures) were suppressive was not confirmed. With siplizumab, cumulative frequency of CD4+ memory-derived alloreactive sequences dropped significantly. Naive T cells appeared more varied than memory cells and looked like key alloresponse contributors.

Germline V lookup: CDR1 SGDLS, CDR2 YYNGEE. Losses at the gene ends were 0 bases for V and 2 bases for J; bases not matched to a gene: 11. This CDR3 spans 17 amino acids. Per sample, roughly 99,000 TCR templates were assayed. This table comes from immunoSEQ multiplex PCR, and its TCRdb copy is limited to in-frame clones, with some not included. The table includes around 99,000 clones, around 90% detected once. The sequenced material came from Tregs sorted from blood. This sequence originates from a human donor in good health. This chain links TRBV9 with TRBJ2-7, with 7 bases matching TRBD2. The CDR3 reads CASSVGGLGTITYEQYF. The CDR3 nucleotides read TGTGCCAGCAGCGTAGGGGGTTTAGGGACTATTACCTACGAGCAGTACTTC. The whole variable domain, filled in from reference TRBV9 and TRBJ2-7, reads DSGVTQTPKHLITATGQRVTLRCSPRSGDLSVYWYQQSLDQGLQFLIQYYNGEERAKGNILERFSAQQFPDLHSELNLSSLELGDSALYFCASSVGGLGTITYEQYFGPGTRLTVT.